One and the same sample provided the 19 T cell receptor beta chains below, sequenced in a study of OX40 agonist ivuxolimab in advanced cancers. Assay: immunoSEQ multiplex PCR; the TCRdb copy retains only in-frame clones and omits some. This sample has 65,000 to 85,000 clones; 70% to 90% occur once, and the top ten carry 2%. The material was CD4+ or CD8+ T cells sorted from blood, obtained in a trial of the OX40 agonist ivuxolimab. These TCRs come from an adult with an advanced solid tumor such as melanoma, head and neck, liver or kidney cancer.

This rearrangement joins TRBV19 to TRBJ2-7, with 9 bases that match TRBD1. V lost 1 base and J lost 0; bases outside the gene matches: 1. Germline V gene lookup returns CDR1 LNHDA and CDR2 SQIVND (reference sequence). The CDR3 has 15 amino acids. CDR3 nucleotides: TGTGCCAGTAGTATAGGACAGGGGGGCTCCTACGAGCAGTACTTC. Its translation is CASSIGQGGSYEQYF.

This sequence joins TRBV30 and TRBJ1-1, with D possibly being TRBD1 (5 bases). Per the germline V gene, CDR1 is GTSNPN and CDR2 is SVGIG (reference sequence). The CDR3 runs 12 residues. Trimming removed 8 bases from V and 11 bases from J, with 21 bases in between. Written as DNA, the CDR3 is TGTGCCGGACAAAACAAGGACCTACCGGCTTTCTTT. It translates to CAGQNKDLPAFF.

This clone was seen only a few times. The V gene is TRBV20-1, the J gene TRBJ1-1; D call uncertain. The CDR3 spans 10 residues. Trimming stripped 4 bases from V and 4 bases from J, with 4 bases between. CDR1 and CDR2 from the germline V gene are DFQATT and SNEGSKA (reference sequence). The DNA for the CDR3 is TGCAGTGCTAAGTTCACTGAAGCTTTCTTT. Encoded protein: CSAKFTEAFF.

The chain uses TRBV15 and TRBJ1-2; 12 bases fit TRBD1. Trimming removed 0 bases from V and 4 bases from J; junction bases left unmatched: 9. Germline assignment: CDR1 LNHNV and CDR2 YYDKDF (reference sequence). The CDR3 consists of 18 residues. The CDR3 sequence is CATSRDKGQGAIFYGYTF. CDR3 bases: TGTGCCACCAGCAGAGATAAGGGACAGGGGGCGATCTTCTATGGCTACACCTTC. Complete variable domain (other parts from reference TRBV15 and TRBJ1-2): DAMVIQNPRYQVTQFGKPVTLSCSQTLNHNVMYWYQQKSSQAPKLLFHYYDKDFNNEADTPDNFQSRRPNTSFCFLDIRSPGLGDTAMYLCATSRDKGQGAIFYGYTFGSGTRLTVV.

This chain links TRBV19 with TRBJ2-4, with D perhaps matching TRBD1 (6 bases). The CDR3 has 15 residues. Germline V gene data show CDR1 as LNHDA and CDR2 as SQIVND (reference sequence). V dropped 8 bases and J dropped 0 bases, with 14 bases sitting between them. The CDR3 sequence is CASADRTLAKNIQYF. CDR3 nucleotide sequence: TGTGCCAGTGCGGACAGAACCCTAGCCAAAAACATTCAGTACTTC.

The CDR3 region has the DNA TGTGCCAGCAGCCTGCGGACAGGCCGGAGCTCCTACAATGAGCAGTTCTTC. This gives the protein CASSLRTGRSSYNEQFF. This chain connects TRBV14 to TRBJ2-1, with 7 positions matching TRBD1. The CDR3 length is 17 residues. Trimming at V came to 4 bases and at J to 0 bases, leaving 9 bases not matched to a gene. Germline loops: CDR1 SGHDN, CDR2 FVKESK.

Only a few counts were recorded for this clone. The chain couples TRBV5-4 to TRBJ2-1; TRBD1 matches at 10 bases. There are 16 residues in the CDR3. The V segment lost 0 bases and the J segment 5 bases; nucleotides outside the gene matches: 5. Germline V lookup: CDR1 SGHNT, CDR2 YYREEE (reference sequence). CDR3 loop: CASSLGGTGANNEQFF. The CDR3 coding sequence is TGTGCCAGCAGCTTGGGGGGGACAGGGGCGAACAATGAGCAGTTCTTC. The full variable domain, in which reference TRBV5-4 and TRBJ2-1 provide the parts outside the CDR3, is ETGVTQSPTHLIKTRGQQVTLRCSSQSGHNTVSWYQQALGQGPQFIFQYYREEENGRGNFPPRFSGLQFPNYSSELNVNALELDDSALYLCASSLGGTGANNEQFFGPGTRLTVL.

The rearrangement links TRBV10-2 to TRBJ2-3; no reliable D call. The V end was cut by 4 bases, the J end by 5 bases, with 4 bases between. Germline V gene sequence: CDR1 WSHSY, CDR2 SAAADI. This CDR3 comprises 11 residues. This CDR3 is CASSVGDTQYF. CDR3 nucleotides: TGCGCCAGCAGTGTTGGAGATACGCAGTATTTT.

V and J are TRBV4-3 and TRBJ1-2; TRBD1 might be the D (6 bases). Trimming removed 1 base at V and 2 bases at J, with 11 bases between. This CDR3 is 15 amino acids long. Germline lookup yields CDR1 LGHNA and CDR2 YSLEER. The CDR3 bases are TGCGCCAGCAGCCAAGGATTTGGACAGAACTATGGCTACACCTTC. As protein: CASSQGFGQNYGYTF.

This chain connects TRBV28 to TRBJ2-7; possible D gene TRBD1, 5 bases. V was cut by 7 bases and J by 0 bases, with 16 bases left in between. CDR1 is MDHEN, CDR2 SYDVKM, per germline. There are 15 residues in the CDR3. CDR3 bases: TGTGCCAGCAATTCCCCCGGACATTTCTCCTACGAGCAGTACTTC. It encodes CASNSPGHFSYEQYF. Filled out from reference TRBV28 and TRBJ2-7, the complete variable domain reads DVKVTQSSRYLVKRTGEKVFLECVQDMDHENMFWYRQDPGLGLRLIYFSYDVKMKEKGDIPEGYSVSREKKERFSLILESASTNQTSMYLCASNSPGHFSYEQYFGPGTRLTVT.

The chain employs TRBV7-6 and TRBJ2-3; D unclear. The CDR3 is 14 residues long. Germline-derived CDR1 and CDR2 are SGHVS and FNYEAQ. Trimming took 1 base from V and 4 from J, leaving 9 bases between them. The CDR3 protein is CASSLEVGADTQYF. As DNA, the CDR3 is TGTGCCAGCAGCTTAGAAGTGGGCGCAGATACGCAGTATTTT. The full variable domain, with the rest looked up from reference TRBV7-6 and TRBJ2-3, is GAGVSQSPRYKVTKRGQDVALRCDPISGHVSLYWYRQALGQGPEFLTYFNYEAQQDKSGLPNDRFSAERPEGSISTLTIQRTEQRDSAMYRCASSLEVGADTQYFGPGTRLTVL.

The chain joins TRBV6-1 to TRBJ2-5; 7 bases agree with TRBD1. Germline-derived CDR1 and CDR2 are MNHNS and SASEGT. Trimming at V came to 1 base and at J to 5 bases, leaving 10 bases not matched to a gene. This CDR3 has 16 residues. For the CDR3, the DNA is TGTGCCAGCAGTGAAGAGTGGGGACAGTTCCGGGAGACCCAGTACTTC. It translates to CASSEEWGQFRETQYF.

This clone was recorded only once. This chain joins TRBV19 and TRBJ2-7; 10 bases fit TRBD1. With 8 bases clipped from V and 1 base from J, the junction kept 8 bases outside the gene matches. From germline, CDR1 is LNHDA and CDR2 SQIVND (reference sequence). This CDR3 contains 15 residues. The CDR3 sequence is CASAVRTGGSYEQYF. CDR3 bases: TGTGCCAGTGCGGTCCGGACAGGGGGTTCCTACGAGCAGTACTTC.

This clone was recorded a few times. The V call is TRBV15, the J call TRBJ1-5; 8 positions agree with TRBD1. Germline V gives CDR1 LNHNV, CDR2 YYDKDF (reference sequence). V shed 6 bases, J shed 7 bases, and the junction held 11 bases outside the gene matches. The CDR3 sequence is 15 residues long. The CDR3 region has the DNA TGTGCCACCAGTCAGGGAGGCAGGGGGCAACAGCCCCAGCATTTT. Its translation: CATSQGGRGQQPQHF.

This clone was observed many times. The V call is TRBV5-1, the J call TRBJ2-7; perhaps TRBD1 as D (5 bases). Per germline, CDR1 SGHRS and CDR2 YFSETQ. This CDR3 is 15 amino acids long. V was trimmed by 2 bases and J by 3 bases, leaving 15 bases between them. CDR3 amino acids: CASSLTGERNYEQYF. The CDR3 DNA reads TGCGCCAGCAGCTTAACAGGAGAGCGAAACTACGAGCAGTACTTC.

The genes are TRBV7-7 and TRBJ2-1; 10 bases fit TRBD2. The length of the CDR3 is 14 residues. Trimming removed 2 bases from V and 7 bases from J; junction bases left unmatched: 2. Germline V gene sequence: CDR1 SSHAT, CDR2 FNYEAQ (reference sequence). The CDR3 DNA reads as TGTGCCAGCAGCTTAACTAGCGGGGATAATGAGCAGTTCTTC. This codes for CASSLTSGDNEQFF.

This clone was seen only a few times. The chain couples TRBV30 to TRBJ1-2; 10 bases match TRBD1. The CDR3 is made up of 15 amino acids. Trimming took 0 bases from V and 4 from J; bases not matched to a gene: 5. Germline values: CDR1 GTSNPN, CDR2 SVGIG (reference sequence). The CDR3: CAWSVPRTGGYGYTF. In DNA form, the CDR3 reads TGTGCCTGGAGTGTACCCCGGACAGGGGGCTATGGCTACACCTTC. Complete variable domain (other parts from reference TRBV30 and TRBJ1-2): SQTIHQWPATLVQPVGSPLSLECTVEGTSNPNLYWYRQAAGRGLQLLFYSVGIGQISSEVPQNLSASRPQDRQFILSSKKLLLSDSGFYLCAWSVPRTGGYGYTFGSGTRLTVV.

The V and J genes are TRBV30 and TRBJ1-6; D is unclear. Trimming took 5 bases from V and 5 from J, leaving 10 bases between them. The CDR3 extends over 13 amino acids. Germline V gene sequence: CDR1 GTSNPN, CDR2 SVGIG (reference sequence). CDR3 nucleotide sequence: TGTGCCTGGGGGCCACAAAATAATTCACCCCTCCACTTT. Its protein product is CAWGPQNNSPLHF.

The chain joins TRBV7-5 to TRBJ2-3; the DNA was not used to check the table's D call, TRBD2. TRBV7-5 is assigned pseudogene status. There are 13 residues in the CDR3. CDR3 nucleotide sequence: TGTGCCAGCAGCTTAGGAGTGGTGGATACGCAGTATTTT. This encodes CASSLGVVDTQYF.